The text below deals with one T cell receptor (beta chain). The sample is drawn from a study of blood T cell repertoires in COVID-19. In the study overall: Donors in the United States, Italy and Spain gave samples during acute or convalescent COVID-19. PBMCs, B-cell-depleted T cells, or T cells were the source of the cDNA or gDNA that made up the material.

Trimming shortened V by 5 bases and J by 4 bases, and 16 bases separated the two germline ends. From germline, CDR1 is SGHTA and CDR2 FQGNSA. This CDR3 has 15 amino acids. Authors' methods: Reference gene primer amplification gave estimated nucleated cell counts. Profiling relied on immunoSEQ multiplex PCR, and the TCRdb table lists in-frame clones only, not all of them. The D gene and trimming were derived from the DNA, and the V and J assignments and clone size from that table. The profile shows a few hundred thousand clones, around 89% of them singletons. The chain carries TRBV7-2 and TRBJ2-3, with D possibly being TRBD2 (6 bases). The sequence was collected from a man in his sixties who had recovered from COVID-19. The specimen sequenced was peripheral blood. CDR3 sequence: CASSLIGSVADTQYF. The CDR3 bases are TGTGCCAGCAGCCTAATCGGGAGCGTTGCAGATACGCAGTATTTT. Together with reference TRBV7-2 and TRBJ2-3, the CDR3 gives the full variable domain: GAGVSQSPSNKVTEKGKDVELRCDPISGHTALYWYRQSLGQGLEFLIYFQGNSAPDKSGLPSDRFSAERTGGSVSTLTIQRTQQEDSAVYLCASSLIGSVADTQYFGPGTRLTVL.